The rows below give T cell receptor beta chains drawn from one sample of a study of neurological immune-mediated disorders. TCRdb reprocessed the 5' RACE reads with MiXCR, giving one entry per CDR3 protein. The profile covers fewer than 90,000 distinct CDR3 sequences, with around a tenth appearing a single time and roughly 2% taken by the ten largest. Sequencing was performed on PBMCs. These receptors originate from a man aged 35-49 years in good health. Both conserved end residues are part of each CDR3. The order of the fields is V gene, J gene, clone size, D gene, CDR3 protein, CDR3 DNA. A D gene is named only where the DNA matches it firmly. Sizes are listed as once, few, many, or a class for an expanded clone.

TRBV20-1	TRBJ1-5	many	TRBD1	CSAPDRGDQPQHF	TGCAGTGCACCGGACAGGGGGGATCAGCCCCAGCATTTT
TRBV6-5	TRBJ2-6	many	TRBD1	CASSFSSEGQGITATSSGANVLTF	TGTGCCAGCAGTTTCAGTTCCGAGGGACAGGGCATAACCGCAACGTCCTCTGGGGCCAACGTCCTGACTTTC
TRBV7-2	TRBJ2-5	many	.	CASSSSGTLGETQYF	TGTGCCAGCAGCTCGTCCGGGACTCTAGGAGAGACCCAGTACTTC
TRBV5-1	TRBJ2-7	many	.	CASTVSGGGYEQYF	TGCGCCAGCACCGTGTCAGGGGGAGGCTACGAGCAGTACTTC
TRBV14	TRBJ2-5	many	.	CASSQVTRRETQYF	TGTGCCAGCAGCCAAGTTACCAGGCGCGAGACCCAGTACTTC
TRBV29-1	TRBJ2-1	few	TRBD1	CSVEGTGGRSEQFF	TGCAGCGTTGAAGGGACAGGGGGCCGTAGTGAGCAGTTCTTC
TRBV11-2	TRBJ2-7	many	TRBD1	CASSYGPGQGGYEQYF	TGTGCCAGCAGCTATGGGCCGGGACAGGGGGGGTACGAGCAGTACTTC
TRBV27	TRBJ2-1	many	.	CASLRQGSGNEQFF	TGTGCCAGCCTGCGACAGGGTAGCGGAAATGAGCAGTTCTTC
TRBV5-5	TRBJ1-2	many	.	CASSLTDFGGYTF	TGTGCCAGCAGCTTGACAGACTTTGGTGGCTACACCTTC
TRBV6-5	TRBJ1-3	many	.	CASSYDHRDFGNTIYF	TGTGCCAGCAGTTATGACCACCGGGACTTTGGAAACACCATATATTTT
TRBV10-3	TRBJ2-7	many	TRBD1	CASTGTAYEQYF	TGTGCCTCGACAGGGACCGCCTACGAGCAGTACTTC
TRBV28	TRBJ2-1	many	.	CASSSQGTFTYNEQFF	TGTGCCAGCAGTTCGCAGGGGACCTTCACCTACAATGAGCAGTTCTTC